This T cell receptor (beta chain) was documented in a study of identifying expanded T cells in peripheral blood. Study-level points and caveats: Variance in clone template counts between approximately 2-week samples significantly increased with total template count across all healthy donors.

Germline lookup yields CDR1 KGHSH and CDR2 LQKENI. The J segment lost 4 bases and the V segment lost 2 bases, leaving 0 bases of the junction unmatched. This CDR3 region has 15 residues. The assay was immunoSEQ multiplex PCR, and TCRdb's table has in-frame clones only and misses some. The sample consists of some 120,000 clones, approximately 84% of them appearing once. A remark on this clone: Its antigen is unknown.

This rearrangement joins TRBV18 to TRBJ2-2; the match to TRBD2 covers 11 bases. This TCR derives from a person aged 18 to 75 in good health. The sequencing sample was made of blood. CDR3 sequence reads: CASSPGLAGTGELFF. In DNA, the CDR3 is TGTGCCAGCTCACCAGGACTAGCGGGCACCGGGGAGCTGTTTTTT.